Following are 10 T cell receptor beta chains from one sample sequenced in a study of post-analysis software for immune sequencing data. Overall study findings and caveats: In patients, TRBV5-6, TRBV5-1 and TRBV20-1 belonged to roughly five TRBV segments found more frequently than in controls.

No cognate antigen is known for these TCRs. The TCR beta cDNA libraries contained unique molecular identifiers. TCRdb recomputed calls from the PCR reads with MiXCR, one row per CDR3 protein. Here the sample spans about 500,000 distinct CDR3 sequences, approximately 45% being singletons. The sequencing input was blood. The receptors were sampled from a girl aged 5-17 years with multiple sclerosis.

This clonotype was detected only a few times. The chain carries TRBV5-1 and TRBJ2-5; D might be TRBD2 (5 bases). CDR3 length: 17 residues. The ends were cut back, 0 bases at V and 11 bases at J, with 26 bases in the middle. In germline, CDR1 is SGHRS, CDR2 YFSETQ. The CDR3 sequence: CASSLAGVGQSPREQYF. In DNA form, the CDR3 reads TGCGCCAGCAGCTTGGCCGGGGTGGGTCAGTCGCCACGAGAGCAGTACTTC.

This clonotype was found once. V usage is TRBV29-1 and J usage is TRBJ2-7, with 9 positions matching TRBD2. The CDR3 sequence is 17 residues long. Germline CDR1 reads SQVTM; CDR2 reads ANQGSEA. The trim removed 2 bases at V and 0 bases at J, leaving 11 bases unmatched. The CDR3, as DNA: TGCAGCGTTGAAACGGTGGGACTAGCCTTCAGCTCCTACGAGCAGTACTTC. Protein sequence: CSVETVGLAFSSYEQYF.

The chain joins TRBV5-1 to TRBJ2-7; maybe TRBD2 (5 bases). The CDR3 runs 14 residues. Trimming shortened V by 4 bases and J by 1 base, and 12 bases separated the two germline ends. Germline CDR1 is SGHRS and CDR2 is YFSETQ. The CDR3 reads CASSAILASYEQYF. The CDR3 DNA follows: TGCGCCAGCAGCGCCATTTTAGCGTCCTACGAGCAGTACTTC.

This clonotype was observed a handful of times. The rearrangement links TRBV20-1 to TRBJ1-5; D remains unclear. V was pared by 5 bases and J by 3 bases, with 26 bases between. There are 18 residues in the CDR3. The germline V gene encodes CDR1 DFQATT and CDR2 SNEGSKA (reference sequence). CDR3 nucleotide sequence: TGCAGTGCTTCCCGGCCAGGCTTACAGACGATCAACAATCAGCCCCAGCATTTT. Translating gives CSASRPGLQTINNQPQHF.

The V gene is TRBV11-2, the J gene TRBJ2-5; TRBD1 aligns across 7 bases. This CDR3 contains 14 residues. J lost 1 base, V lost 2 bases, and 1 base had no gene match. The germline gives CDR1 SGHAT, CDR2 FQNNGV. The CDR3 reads CASSLTGVQETQYF. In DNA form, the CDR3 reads TGTGCCAGCAGCTTAACAGGGGTCCAAGAGACCCAGTACTTC.

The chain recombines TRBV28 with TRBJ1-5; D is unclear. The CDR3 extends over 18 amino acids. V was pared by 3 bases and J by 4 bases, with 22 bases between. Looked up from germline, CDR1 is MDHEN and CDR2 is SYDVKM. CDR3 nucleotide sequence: TGTGCCAGCAGTTTGGGGTCGTTTGGAGGGAAGGGTAATCAGCCCCAGCATTTT. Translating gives CASSLGSFGGKGNQPQHF.

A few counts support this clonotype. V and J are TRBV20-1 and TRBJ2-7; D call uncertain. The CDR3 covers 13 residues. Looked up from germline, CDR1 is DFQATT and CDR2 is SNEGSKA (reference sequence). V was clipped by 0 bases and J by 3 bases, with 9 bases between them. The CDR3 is CSARDQSLYEQYF. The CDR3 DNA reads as TGCAGTGCTAGAGATCAGTCCCTCTACGAGCAGTACTTC.

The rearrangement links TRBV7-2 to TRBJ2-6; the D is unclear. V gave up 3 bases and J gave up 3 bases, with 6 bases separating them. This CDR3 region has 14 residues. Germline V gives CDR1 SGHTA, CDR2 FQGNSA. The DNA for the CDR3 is TGTGCCAGCAGCTTCGACTTTGGGGCCAACGTCCTGACTTTC. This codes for CASSFDFGANVLTF.

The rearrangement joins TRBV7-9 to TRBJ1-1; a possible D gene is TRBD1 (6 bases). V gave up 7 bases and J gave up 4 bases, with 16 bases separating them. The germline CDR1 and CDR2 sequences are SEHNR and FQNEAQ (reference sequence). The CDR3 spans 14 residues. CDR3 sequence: CASTETGSGTEAFF. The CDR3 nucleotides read TGTGCCAGCACAGAAACAGGGTCCGGCACTGAAGCTTTCTTT.

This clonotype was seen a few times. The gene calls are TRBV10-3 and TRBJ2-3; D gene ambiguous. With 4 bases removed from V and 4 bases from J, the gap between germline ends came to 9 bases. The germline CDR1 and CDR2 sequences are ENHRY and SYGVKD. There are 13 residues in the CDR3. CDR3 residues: CAISGTGPDTQYF. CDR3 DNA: TGTGCCATCAGTGGGACCGGGCCAGATACGCAGTATTTT.